These 26 T cell receptor beta chains were sequenced from one sample in a study of blood T cell repertoires in COVID-19. Repertoires were generated with immunoSEQ multiplex PCR, while TCRdb's copy carries only in-frame clones and drops some. The data contain around 16,000 clones, roughly 87% of them singletons. Sample: peripheral blood. The receptor source for this set is a man older than 75 with acute or convalescent COVID-19.

This chain joins TRBV19 and TRBJ1-6; the match to TRBD1 covers 7 bases. Trimming cost V 2 bases and J 6 bases; bases outside gene matches: 7. CDR3 length: 16 residues. Germline assignment: CDR1 LNHDA and CDR2 SQIVND (reference sequence). CDR3 sequence: CASSIQGEVGNSPLHF. CDR3 nucleotide sequence: TGTGCCAGTAGTATACAGGGGGAGGTTGGTAATTCACCCCTCCACTTT.

The gene calls are TRBV19 and TRBJ1-2; D gene unclear. The CDR3 length is 17 residues. The V end lost 3 bases, the J end lost 1 base, and 18 bases lay between the germline ends. CDR1 and CDR2 (germline): LNHDA, SQIVND (reference sequence). The CDR3 here is CASSMENRRRLNYGYTF. The DNA of the CDR3 is TGTGCCAGTAGTATGGAAAATCGCCGTCGACTTAACTATGGCTACACCTTC.

This clone came up once. The chain uses TRBV4-1 and TRBJ2-5; 8 bases agree with TRBD1. Per germline, CDR1 MGHRA and CDR2 YSYEKL. The CDR3 is 15 residues long. J lost 1 base, V lost 3 bases, and 4 bases had no gene match. The CDR3: CASSQAQGGQETQYF. The CDR3, as DNA: TGCGCCAGCAGCCAGGCACAGGGGGGCCAAGAGACCCAGTACTTC.

This rearrangement joins TRBV2 to TRBJ1-3; 7 bases match TRBD1. From germline, CDR1 is SNHLY and CDR2 FYNNEI. Trimming cost V 5 bases and J 1 base; bases outside gene matches: 5. The CDR3 is 15 amino acids. In nucleotides, the CDR3 is TGTGCCAGCAGTACAGGGGTTTGGTCTGGAAACACCATATATTTT. Amino acid sequence: CASSTGVWSGNTIYF.

The chain has TRBV5-1 and TRBJ1-6; 9 nucleotides match TRBD1. V lost 3 bases and J lost 4; bases outside the gene matches: 5. CDR3 size: 16 residues. Per germline, CDR1 SGHRS and CDR2 YFSETQ. DNA for the CDR3: TGCGCCAGCAGCTATTCCGGGACAGGGTATAATTCACCCCTCCACTTT. Its protein is CASSYSGTGYNSPLHF.

The V gene is TRBV6-5, the J gene TRBJ1-5; D may be TRBD1 (5 bases). The germline gives CDR1 MNHEY, CDR2 SVGAGI. Between the trimmed V and J ends, which lost 8 bases and 5 bases, there was a span of 19 bases. The CDR3 is made up of 15 amino acids. The CDR3 here is CASVSFPWGDQPQHF. DNA of the CDR3: TGTGCCAGCGTCTCCTTTCCCTGGGGGGATCAGCCCCAGCATTTT.

The rearrangement uses TRBV6-2 or TRBV6-3 and TRBJ2-1; D remains ambiguous. The germline CDR1 and CDR2 sequences are MNHEY and SVGEGT. Trimming cost V 2 bases and J 5 bases, with 7 bases left between them. This CDR3 has 13 amino acids. In DNA, the CDR3 is TGTGCCAGCAGTTACCTGCGGAACAATGAGCAGTTCTTC. Protein: CASSYLRNNEQFF.

The V call is TRBV29-1, the J call TRBJ1-2; 9 bases are a match to TRBD1. V dropped 4 bases and J dropped 6; count of bases not matched to a gene: 6. Germline CDR1 and CDR2: SQVTM and ANQGSEA. The length of the CDR3 is 13 residues. The CDR3 loop is CSVGDRTGDGYTF. The CDR3 coding sequence is TGCAGCGTTGGAGACAGGACAGGGGATGGCTACACCTTC.

This clone was counted once. The chain recombines TRBV2 with TRBJ1-5, with D perhaps matching TRBD1 (5 bases). Germline values: CDR1 SNHLY, CDR2 FYNNEI. CDR3 length: 14 residues. Between the trimmed V and J ends, which lost 3 bases and 9 bases, there was a span of 15 bases. Written as DNA, the CDR3 is TGTGCCAGCAGTGATCTTAGTCCGGGGGGGCCCCAGCATTTT. Protein product: CASSDLSPGGPQHF.

The count of this clone is one. This rearrangement joins TRBV7-9 to TRBJ2-5; D gene unclear. The germline CDR1 and CDR2 sequences are SEHNR and FQNEAQ (reference sequence). This CDR3 has 11 residues. V lost 3 bases to trimming and J lost 5 bases, with 4 bases between them. CDR3 in DNA: TGTGCCAGCAGCTTCGGGGAGACCCAGTACTTC. Protein product: CASSFGETQYF.

V and J are TRBV3-1 (or the pseudogene TRBV3-2) and TRBJ1-1; possible D gene TRBD1, 6 bases. From germline, CDR1 is LGHDT and CDR2 YNNKEL (reference sequence). Between the trimmed V and J ends, which lost 0 bases and 2 bases, there was a span of 7 bases. This CDR3 is 14 amino acids long. The CDR3 DNA is TGTGCCAGCAGCCAAGAACAGGGAAACACTGAAGCTTTCTTT. Amino acid sequence: CASSQEQGNTEAFF.

The chain carries TRBV27 and TRBJ1-1; weak D call: TRBD1 (5 bases). Trimming took off 1 base at V and 1 base at J, with 7 bases between the two ends. The V gene's germline CDR1 is MNHEY and CDR2 SMNVEV (reference sequence). The CDR3 has 14 residues. In DNA form, the CDR3 reads TGTGCCAGCAGTTTATTCCAGGGGAACACTGAAGCTTTCTTT. It specifies CASSLFQGNTEAFF.

This clone was counted once. V and J are TRBV6-6 and TRBJ1-1, with 9 bases matching TRBD1. The length of the CDR3 is 13 residues. Germline lookup yields CDR1 MNHNY and CDR2 SVGAGI (reference sequence). V lost 7 bases and J lost 3; bases outside the gene matches: 3. The CDR3 region has the DNA TGTGCCAGCATTGACAGGGGGGACACTGAAGCTTTCTTT. Its translation: CASIDRGDTEAFF.

This chain uses TRBV5-6 with TRBJ2-5; D is unclear. CDR3 size: 14 residues. Trimming cost V 4 bases and J 4 bases, with 14 bases left between them. Germline V gives CDR1 SGHDT, CDR2 YYEEEE. CDR3 sequence: CASSVGRVGETQYF. The CDR3 DNA reads TGTGCCAGCAGCGTAGGTCGGGTGGGAGAGACCCAGTACTTC.

This sequence joins TRBV6-4 and TRBJ2-1; D is perhaps TRBD1 (6 bases). The V end lost 11 bases, the J end lost 6 bases, and 20 bases lay between the germline ends. Germline-derived CDR1 and CDR2 are MRHNA and SNTAGT. The CDR3 totals 14 residues. The CDR3 loop is CAGQGRFRSNEQFF. In nucleotides, the CDR3 is TGTGCCGGCCAGGGGCGATTTCGGAGCAATGAGCAGTTCTTC.

The chain has TRBV4-1 and TRBJ1-2; D unresolved. Germline V gene sequence: CDR1 MGHRA, CDR2 YSYEKL. Trimming stripped 1 base from V and 0 bases from J, with 18 bases between. CDR3 length equals 18 residues. CDR3 region: CASSQAQYFAETNYGYTF. CDR3 DNA: TGCGCCAGCAGCCAAGCTCAATATTTTGCGGAGACTAACTATGGCTACACCTTC.

The chain recombines TRBV10-1 with TRBJ2-3; 7 bases match TRBD2. In germline, CDR1 is WNHNN, CDR2 SYGVQD (reference sequence). The J segment lost 5 bases and the V segment lost 0 bases, leaving 8 bases of the junction unmatched. The CDR3 covers 16 residues. CDR3 sequence (DNA): TGCGCCAGCAGTGAGTCCCGAGCAGGGAGGGTAGATACGCAGTATTTT. Protein: CASSESRAGRVDTQYF.

The rearrangement links TRBV3-1 (or the pseudogene TRBV3-2) to TRBJ1-2, with 8 positions matching TRBD1. The ends lost 4 bases at V and 10 bases at J; junction bases unmatched: 8. The germline V gene has CDR1 LGHDT and CDR2 YNNKEL (reference sequence). The CDR3 consists of 13 residues. The CDR3, as DNA: TGTGCCAGCAGCCCGAGACAGGGGTCCTTCTACACCTTC. Amino acids: CASSPRQGSFYTF.

The chain combines TRBV6-5 with TRBJ1-2, with 7 bases identical to TRBD1. The CDR3 has 14 residues. Germline loops: CDR1 MNHEY, CDR2 SVGAGI. V trimming: 2 bases; J trimming: 4 bases; junction bases outside the gene matches: 4. The CDR3 protein is CASSYLGTVYGYTF. The CDR3 DNA reads as TGTGCCAGCAGTTACCTAGGGACAGTCTATGGCTACACCTTC.

CDR3 DNA sequence: TGTGCCAGCAGCCTCACATCCGACAGTACTGAAGCTTTCTTT. It specifies CASSLTSDSTEAFF. This chain joins TRBV2 and TRBJ1-1, with D maybe TRBD1 (5 bases). This CDR3 has 14 residues. The V and J ends lost 6 bases and 5 bases respectively, with 16 bases between them. CDR1 SNHLY and CDR2 FYNNEI come from the germline V gene.

The rearrangement links TRBV7-3 to TRBJ2-1; TRBD1 is a possible D gene (7 bases). The CDR3 extends over 15 amino acids. V was clipped by 3 bases and J by 5 bases, with 14 bases between them. Germline assignment: CDR1 SGHTA and CDR2 FQGTGA. The CDR3 bases are TGTGCCAGCAGCTTGGCGGGACAGTTGAACAATGAGCAGTTCTTC. Translated: CASSLAGQLNNEQFF.

The rearrangement joins TRBV18 to TRBJ2-7; 9 nucleotides agree with TRBD1. From germline, CDR1 is KGHSH and CDR2 LQKENI. This CDR3 is 14 amino acids long. With V trimmed by 3 bases and J by 4 bases, 4 bases remained unmatched. CDR3 loop: CASSPGQGIYEQYF. DNA of the CDR3: TGTGCCAGCTCACCGGGACAGGGAATTTACGAGCAGTACTTC.

V and J are TRBV2 and TRBJ2-7; D is possibly TRBD2 (5 bases). There are 14 residues in the CDR3. CDR1 is SNHLY and CDR2 is FYNNEI in the germline V gene. The V and J ends lost 4 bases and 4 bases respectively, with 14 bases between them. The CDR3 DNA sequence: TGTGCCAGCAGTGCGGCCTTCTCGGGGTACGAGCAGTACTTC. This translates into CASSAAFSGYEQYF.

This clone was picked up one time. The rearrangement joins TRBV7-2 to TRBJ2-6, with D unresolved. The CDR3 runs to 16 residues. The germline V and J ends were trimmed by 7 bases and 2 bases, with 15 bases remaining between them. CDR1 and CDR2 (germline): SGHTA, FQGNSA. The CDR3 loop reads CASTSFPPPGANVLTF. The CDR3 DNA sequence: TGTGCCAGCACCTCCTTCCCCCCCCCTGGGGCCAACGTCCTGACTTTC. Supplemented by reference TRBV7-2 and TRBJ2-6, the full variable domain reads GAGVSQSPSNKVTEKGKDVELRCDPISGHTALYWYRQSLGQGLEFLIYFQGNSAPDKSGLPSDRFSAERTGGSVSTLTIQRTQQEDSAVYLCASTSFPPPGANVLTFGAGSRLTVL.

The rearrangement links TRBV10-1 to TRBJ1-1; D ambiguous. The CDR3 covers 13 residues. Deletions cut 3 bases from V and 0 bases from J, with 5 bases between. Germline values: CDR1 WNHNN, CDR2 SYGVQD (reference sequence). The CDR3 DNA is TGCGCCAGCAGTGATACAATGAACACTGAAGCTTTCTTT. Its translation is CASSDTMNTEAFF.

The chain links TRBV7-6 to TRBJ2-1; D perhaps matches TRBD1 (6 bases). V was shortened by 3 bases and J by 5 bases, with 14 bases between the two germline ends. This CDR3 has 15 amino acids. Germline V CDR1 and CDR2: SGHVS, FNYEAQ. CDR3 amino acids: CASSLAWDTNNEQFF. In DNA, the CDR3 is TGTGCCAGCAGCTTGGCGTGGGACACCAACAATGAGCAGTTCTTC.